This T cell receptor beta chain was sequenced in a study of blood T cell repertoires in COVID-19. Study-wide context: There were acute and convalescent COVID-19 samples, and they came from the United States, Italy and Spain. T cells, B-cell-depleted T cells, or PBMCs provided the cDNA or gDNA that served as material.

This CDR3 has 14 residues. Germline V gene data show CDR1 as SGHRS and CDR2 as YFSETQ. Trimming at V came to 5 bases and at J to 0 bases, leaving 3 bases not matched to a gene. Original methodology: Amplification of reference gene primers provided the estimated nucleated cell counts. Method: immunoSEQ multiplex PCR; TCRdb's copy keeps in-frame clones and lacks some. The D gene and trimming were derived from the DNA, and the V and J assignments and clone size from that table. In the table there are about 80,000 clones, around 79% of which are singletons. This chain joins TRBV5-1 and TRBJ2-3, with 7 bases fitting TRBD2. Source material: peripheral blood. This clonotype was sampled from a man older than 75 with acute or convalescent COVID-19. CDR3 sequence (DNA): TGCGCCAGCAGTGCGGGAGATAGCACAGATACGCAGTATTTT. It encodes CASSAGDSTDTQYF.